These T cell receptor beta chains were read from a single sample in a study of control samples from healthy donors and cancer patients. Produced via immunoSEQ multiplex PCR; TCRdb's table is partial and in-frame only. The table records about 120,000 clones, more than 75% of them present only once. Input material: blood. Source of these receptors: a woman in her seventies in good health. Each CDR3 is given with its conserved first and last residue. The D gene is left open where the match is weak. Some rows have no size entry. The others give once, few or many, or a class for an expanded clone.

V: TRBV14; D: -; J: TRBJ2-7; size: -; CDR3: CASRRDPLSSYEQYF; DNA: TGTGCCAGCAGAAGGGACCCTTTGAGCTCCTACGAGCAGTACTTC
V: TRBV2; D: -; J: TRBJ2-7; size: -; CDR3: CASTRDSYEQYF; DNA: TGTGCCAGCACCAGGGACTCCTACGAGCAGTACTTC
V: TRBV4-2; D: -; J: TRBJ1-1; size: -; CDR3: CASSQRASGPTNTEAFF; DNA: TGTGCCAGCAGCCAACGGGCCAGCGGTCCCACGAACACTGAAGCTTTCTTT
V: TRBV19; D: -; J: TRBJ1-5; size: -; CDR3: CASSTGVSNQPQHF; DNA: TGTGCCAGTAGCACAGGAGTGAGCAATCAGCCCCAGCATTTT
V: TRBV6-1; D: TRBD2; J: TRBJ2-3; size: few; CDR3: CASSEAAGGPDTQYF; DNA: TGTGCCAGCAGTGAAGCAGCGGGGGGGCCAGATACGCAGTATTTT
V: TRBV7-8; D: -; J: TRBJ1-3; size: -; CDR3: CASSLARVWTARFAGNTIYF; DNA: TGTGCCAGCAGCTTAGCGCGAGTCTGGACTGCACGATTTGCTGGAAACACCATATATTTT
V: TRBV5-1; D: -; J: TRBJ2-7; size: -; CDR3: CASSLASTTYEQYF; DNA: TGCGCCAGCAGCTTGGCCTCGACAACCTACGAGCAGTACTTC
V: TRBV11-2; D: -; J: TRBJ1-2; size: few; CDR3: CASSFPWGGAGPSGYTF; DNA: TGTGCCAGCAGCTTCCCCTGGGGGGGCGCGGGGCCTAGTGGCTACACCTTC
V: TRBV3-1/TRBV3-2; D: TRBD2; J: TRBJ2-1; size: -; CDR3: CASSRRGSGAYGEQFF; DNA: TGTGCCAGCAGCCGCCGGGGGAGCGGGGCCTACGGTGAGCAGTTCTTC
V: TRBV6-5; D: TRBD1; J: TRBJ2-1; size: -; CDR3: CATPGQGGNEQFF; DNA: TGTGCCACTCCGGGACAGGGTGGCAATGAGCAGTTCTTC
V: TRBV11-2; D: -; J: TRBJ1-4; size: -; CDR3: CASSSIVGRREKLFF; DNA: TGTGCCAGCAGCTCAATAGTAGGGAGGAGAGAAAAACTGTTTTTT
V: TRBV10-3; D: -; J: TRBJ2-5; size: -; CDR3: CAISEGQHYPETQYF; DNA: TGTGCCATCAGTGAGGGACAGCACTACCCAGAGACCCAGTACTTC
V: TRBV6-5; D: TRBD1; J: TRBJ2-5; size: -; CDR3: CATFRGRAETQYF; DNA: TGTGCCACCTTCAGGGGGAGAGCGGAGACCCAGTACTTC
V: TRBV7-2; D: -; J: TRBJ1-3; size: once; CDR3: CASSPFRVDGNTIYF; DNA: TGTGCCAGCAGCCCTTTCCGGGTGGATGGAAACACCATATATTTT
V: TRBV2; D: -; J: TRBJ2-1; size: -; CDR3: CASSEGRAASWEQFF; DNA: TGTGCCAGCAGTGAGGGCAGGGCCGCCTCATGGGAGCAGTTCTTC
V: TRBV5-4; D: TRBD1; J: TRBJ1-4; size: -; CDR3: CASSFGQGTNEKLFF; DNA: TGTGCCAGCAGTTTCGGACAGGGCACTAATGAAAAACTGTTTTTT
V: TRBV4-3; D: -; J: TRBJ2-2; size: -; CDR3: CASSQDPGYTGELFF; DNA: TGCGCCAGCAGCCAAGATCCGGGGTACACCGGGGAGCTGTTTTTT
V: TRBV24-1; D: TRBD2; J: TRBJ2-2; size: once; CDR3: CAMRTGTSGGANTGELFF; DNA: TGTGCCATGAGGACCGGGACTAGCGGGGGAGCTAACACCGGGGAGCTGTTTTTT
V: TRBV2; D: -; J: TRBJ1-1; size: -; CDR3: CASTPSTMNTEAFF; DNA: TGTGCCAGCACCCCATCAACTATGAACACTGAAGCTTTCTTT
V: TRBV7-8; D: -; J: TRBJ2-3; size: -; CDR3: CASSLVSSGWTDTQYF; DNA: TGTGCCAGCAGCTTAGTGTCCAGCGGGTGGACAGATACGCAGTATTTT
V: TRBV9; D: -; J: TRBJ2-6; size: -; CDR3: CASSVWAGASGANVLTF; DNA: TGTGCCAGCAGCGTATGGGCAGGGGCTTCTGGGGCCAACGTCCTGACTTTC
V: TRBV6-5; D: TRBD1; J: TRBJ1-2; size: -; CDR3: CASSTTGEGNYGYTF; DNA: TGTGCCAGCAGCACGACAGGGGAAGGAAACTATGGCTACACCTTC
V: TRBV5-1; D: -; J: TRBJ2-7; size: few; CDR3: CASRSQGSEQYF; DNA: TGCGCCAGCAGGTCGCAGGGAAGCGAGCAGTACTTC
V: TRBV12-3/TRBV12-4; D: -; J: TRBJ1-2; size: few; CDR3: CASSPTDRRGYTF; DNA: TGTGCCAGCAGCCCCACGGACAGAAGAGGCTACACCTTC
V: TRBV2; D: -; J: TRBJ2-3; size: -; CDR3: CASTLRARWAQYF; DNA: TGTGCCAGCACCCTCCGGGCGAGGTGGGCGCAGTATTTT
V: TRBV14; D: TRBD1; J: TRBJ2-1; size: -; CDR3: CASSQRQGRYNEQFF; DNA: TGTGCCAGCAGCCAGAGACAGGGACGGTACAATGAGCAGTTCTTC
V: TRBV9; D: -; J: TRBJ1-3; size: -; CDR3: CASSVVPGNTIYF; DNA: TGTGCCAGCAGCGTAGTGCCTGGAAACACCATATATTTT